These 28 T cell receptor beta chains were all obtained from the same sample, sequenced in a study of CD8 T cells in ankylosing spondylitis. One entry per CDR3 protein, called by TCRdb with MiXCR from the 5' RACE reads. Seen here are fewer than 250,000 distinct CDR3 sequences, 32% observed once, and the top ten hold around 4.5%. The sequenced sample consisted of blood, either unsorted or a sorted T cell fraction (not recorded which). The source is a male donor with ankylosing spondylitis or in good health (not recorded which).

The V gene is TRBV11-2, the J gene TRBJ2-1; D assignment may be TRBD1 or TRBD2 (5 bases each). This CDR3 is 14 amino acids long. V lost 6 bases and J lost 5, with 14 bases in between. Germline V CDR1 and CDR2: SGHAT, FQNNGV. DNA of the CDR3: TGTGCCAGCAGACGCCGGGACCGACACAATGAGCAGTTCTTC. Translated: CASRRRDRHNEQFF.

The chain recombines TRBV15 with TRBJ2-1, with D unresolved. The V gene's germline CDR1 is LNHNV and CDR2 YYDKDF (reference sequence). This CDR3 has 15 amino acids. V gave up 0 bases and J gave up 1 base, with 7 bases separating them. In DNA form, the CDR3 reads TGTGCCACCAGCAGAGATGCCGGATCCTACAATGAGCAGTTCTTC. This encodes CATSRDAGSYNEQFF.

This chain uses TRBV9 with TRBJ2-1, with 8 bases lining up with TRBD2. J lost 6 bases, V lost 3 bases, and 8 bases had no gene match. This CDR3 is 15 amino acids long. Germline lookup yields CDR1 SGDLS and CDR2 YYNGEE. CDR3 sequence reads: CASSERGYETNEQFF. Here the CDR3 DNA reads TGTGCCAGCAGCGAGCGGGGGTACGAGACCAATGAGCAGTTCTTC. Full variable domain (remainder filled in from reference TRBV9 and TRBJ2-1): DSGVTQTPKHLITATGQRVTLRCSPRSGDLSVYWYQQSLDQGLQFLIQYYNGEERAKGNILERFSAQQFPDLHSELNLSSLELGDSALYFCASSERGYETNEQFFGPGTRLTVL.

Concerning this clonotype itself: Germline and junction disagree at one end, which may indicate a read error. The genes are TRBV5-1 and TRBJ1-1; perhaps TRBD1 as D (5 bases). The CDR3 runs to 15 residues. The germline V gene encodes CDR1 SGHRS and CDR2 YFSETQ. In DNA form, the CDR3 reads TGCGCCAGCAGATTGGGACTGTTCACTAACACTGAAGCTTTCTTT. Protein sequence: CASRLGLFTNTEAFF. The variable domain in full, with the rest retrieved from reference TRBV5-1 and TRBJ1-1, is KAGVTQTPRYLIKTRGQQVTLSCSPISGHRSVSWYQQTPGQGLQFLFEYFSETQRNKGNFPGRFSGRQFSNSRSEMNVSTLELGDSALYLCASRLGLFTNTEAFFGQGTRLTVV.

This clonotype was seen only once. The rearrangement uses TRBV11-2 and TRBJ1-3; 7 nucleotides match TRBD1. In germline, CDR1 is SGHAT, CDR2 FQNNGV. The CDR3 has 16 residues. V shed 2 bases and J 4 bases; nucleotides not matched to a gene: 8. CDR3 region: CASSLLEGTAGNTIYF. The CDR3 nucleotides read TGTGCCAGCAGCTTATTAGAAGGGACAGCAGGAAACACCATATATTTT.

This clonotype occurred once. The chain couples TRBV9 to TRBJ2-3, with 8 bases that match TRBD1. V dropped 4 bases and J dropped 3; count of bases not matched to a gene: 10. The CDR3 covers 16 residues. In germline, CDR1 is SGDLS, CDR2 YYNGEE. DNA of the CDR3: TGTGCCAGCAGCCCAAGACAGGGGTTATTGACAGATACGCAGTATTTT. Translated, it gives CASSPRQGLLTDTQYF.

This chain connects TRBV30 to TRBJ1-6; 7 bases agree with TRBD1. The CDR3 covers 14 residues. Germline V gene sequence: CDR1 GTSNPN, CDR2 SVGIG (reference sequence). V trimming: 4 bases; J trimming: 4 bases; junction bases outside the gene matches: 4. The CDR3 protein is CAWTTGQYNSPLHF. The DNA of the CDR3 is TGTGCCTGGACCACGGGACAGTATAATTCACCCCTCCACTTT. The variable domain in full, with the rest retrieved from reference TRBV30 and TRBJ1-6, is SQTIHQWPATLVQPVGSPLSLECTVEGTSNPNLYWYRQAAGRGLQLLFYSVGIGQISSEVPQNLSASRPQDRQFILSSKKLLLSDSGFYLCAWTTGQYNSPLHFGNGTRLTVT.

This rearrangement joins TRBV27 to TRBJ1-2, with 8 bases that match TRBD1. V lost 5 bases, J lost 1 base, and 9 bases stayed unmatched. Per germline, CDR1 MNHEY and CDR2 SMNVEV (reference sequence). The CDR3 covers 16 residues. The CDR3 nucleotides are TGTGCCAGCAGTCGCCTTAGGGACAGGCATAACTATGGCTACACCTTC. Translated: CASSRLRDRHNYGYTF.

Many counts were recorded for this clonotype. The chain carries TRBV6-1 and TRBJ2-1; tentatively, D is TRBD2 (6 bases). With 6 bases removed from V and 7 bases from J, the gap between germline ends came to 13 bases. The germline CDR1 and CDR2 sequences are MNHNS and SASEGT. There are 13 residues in the CDR3. The CDR3 loop is CASSPLGGNEQFF. The CDR3 DNA sequence: TGTGCCAGCAGCCCACTGGGGGGAAATGAGCAGTTCTTC.

This clonotype was observed many times. The rearrangement links TRBV29-1 to TRBJ2-7, with 9 positions matching TRBD1. The CDR3 runs to 13 residues. V lost 6 bases and J lost 3; bases outside the gene matches: 6. Germline assignment: CDR1 SQVTM and CDR2 ANQGSEA. The CDR3 region has the DNA TGCAGCGTGCCGGGACAGGGCCTCTACGAGCAGTACTTC. It is translated as CSVPGQGLYEQYF.

This clonotype was picked up one time. This chain uses TRBV20-1 with TRBJ2-7; no definite D call. V was cut by 4 bases and J by 4 bases, with 8 bases left in between. Per germline, CDR1 DFQATT and CDR2 SNEGSKA (reference sequence). CDR3 length equals 11 residues. CDR3 coding DNA: TGCAGTGCTAAGGACGATTACGAGCAGTACTTC. Protein sequence: CSAKDDYEQYF.

The rearrangement uses TRBV5-6 and TRBJ1-2; 10 bases align to TRBD1. Germline V gives CDR1 SGHDT, CDR2 YYEEEE. This CDR3 comprises 15 residues. V dropped 4 bases and J dropped 4; count of bases not matched to a gene: 7. The CDR3 loop is CASSRPGTGAYGYTF. The CDR3 DNA reads TGTGCCAGCAGCCGCCCCGGGACAGGGGCCTATGGCTACACCTTC.

This clonotype was counted between two and nine times. J is TRBJ2-5 and V is TRBV20-1; D is uncertain. Germline CDR1 DFQATT, CDR2 SNEGSKA (reference sequence). The CDR3 is 12 residues long. V was trimmed by 3 bases and J by 1 base, leaving 6 bases between them. CDR3 sequence (DNA): TGCAGTGCTAGTGTAGGCCAAGAGACCCAGTACTTC. Protein product: CSASVGQETQYF.

This clonotype was found a few times. J is TRBJ1-2 and V is TRBV9; unclear D gene. Deletions cut 3 bases from V and 8 bases from J, with 17 bases between. Germline V gives CDR1 SGDLS, CDR2 YYNGEE. The CDR3 extends over 14 amino acids. This chain's CDR3 is CASSADDVGSGYTF. The CDR3 region has the DNA TGTGCCAGCAGCGCCGACGACGTGGGGTCGGGCTACACCTTC.

A few counts support this clonotype. The genes are TRBV21-1 and TRBJ2-3; TRBD1, the D gene given by the table, was not confirmed from the DNA. TRBV21-1 is a pseudogene locus. This CDR3 region has 16 residues. CDR3 in DNA: TGTGCCAGCATGAAAGTCGGGGCCGGTCGCACAGATACGCAGTATTTT. It codes for CASMKVGAGRTDTQYF.

The chain has TRBV30 and TRBJ2-3; D remains unclear. The CDR3 spans 13 residues. Germline V gives CDR1 GTSNPN, CDR2 SVGIG (reference sequence). Trimming left V 6 bases short and J 4 bases short, with 14 bases between. CDR3 sequence: CACIRMVADTQYF. CDR3 sequence (DNA): TGTGCCTGTATTCGGATGGTCGCAGATACGCAGTATTTT.

The chain has TRBV6-5 and TRBJ2-7; possible D gene TRBD1, 6 bases. The CDR3 is made up of 13 amino acids. Germline assignment: CDR1 MNHEY and CDR2 SVGAGI. V was cut by 3 bases and J by 3 bases, with 9 bases left in between. CDR3 amino acids: CASSYRRGYEQYF. CDR3 nucleotides: TGTGCCAGCAGTTATCGCAGGGGCTACGAGCAGTACTTC.

The chain links TRBV10-3 to TRBJ2-5; tentative D call: TRBD1 (5 bases). The length of the CDR3 is 14 residues. Trimming took off 3 bases at V and 0 bases at J, with 8 bases between the two ends. Germline V CDR1 and CDR2: ENHRY, SYGVKD. In nucleotides, the CDR3 is TGTGCCATCAGTGAATCGACAGACCAAGAGACCCAGTACTTC. The encoded protein is CAISESTDQETQYF.

This clonotype came up many times. V usage is TRBV6-1 and J usage is TRBJ2-3, with 7 positions matching TRBD2. CDR1 and CDR2 (germline): MNHNS, SASEGT. V lost 6 bases and J lost 0; bases outside the gene matches: 3. CDR3 length: 14 amino acids. The CDR3 DNA reads as TGTGCCAGCAGGACTAGCAGTAGCACAGATACGCAGTATTTT. This encodes CASRTSSSTDTQYF.

This clonotype has more than one count but fewer than ten. The chain recombines TRBV13 with TRBJ2-5; D is uncertain. V was pared by 5 bases and J by 2 bases, with 12 bases between. Per the germline V gene, CDR1 is PRHDT and CDR2 is FYEKMQ (reference sequence). This CDR3 has 14 amino acids. CDR3 residues: CASSRLARQETQYF. CDR3 coding DNA: TGTGCCAGCAGCCGTCTTGCTAGGCAAGAGACCCAGTACTTC.

This clonotype was seen a few times. The chain employs TRBV6-5 and TRBJ2-3; 12 nucleotides agree with TRBD2. V lost 0 bases and J lost 5; bases outside the gene matches: 9. Looked up from germline, CDR1 is MNHEY and CDR2 is SVGAGI. This CDR3 is built from 18 residues. CDR3 nucleotides: TGTGCCAGCAGTTACTCGAGGGCTAGCGGGGGGGCAGGAGATACGCAGTATTTT. Amino acid sequence: CASSYSRASGGAGDTQYF.

V is TRBV10-1 and J is TRBJ2-2, with D possibly matching TRBD2 (5 bases). CDR3 size: 14 residues. V lost 0 bases and J 4 bases, leaving 6 bases between the germline ends. Germline CDR1 reads WNHNN; CDR2 reads SYGVQD (reference sequence). This CDR3 reads CASSESEGTGELFF. The DNA of the CDR3 is TGCGCCAGCAGTGAGTCTGAGGGCACCGGGGAGCTGTTTTTT.

This clonotype came up a few times. The rearrangement links TRBV4-1 to TRBJ1-2, with D possibly TRBD1 on 5 matching bases. CDR3 length equals 15 residues. V lost 1 base and J lost 4, with 13 bases in between. CDR1 and CDR2 (germline): MGHRA, YSYEKL. The CDR3 DNA reads TGCGCCAGCAGCCAAGGGGGGAACCTTATCTATGGCTACACCTTC. Its protein is CASSQGGNLIYGYTF.

In its sample, this clonotype was seen a few times. V is TRBV20-1 and J is TRBJ1-2, with a weak D call TRBD1 (5 bases). Germline CDR1 is DFQATT and CDR2 is SNEGSKA (reference sequence). This CDR3 spans 13 amino acids. V lost 0 bases and J 4 bases, leaving 9 bases between the germline ends. The CDR3 sequence is CSAREQVPYGYTF. CDR3 coding DNA: TGCAGTGCTAGAGAACAGGTACCCTATGGCTACACCTTC.

This clonotype was seen only a few times. The rearrangement uses TRBV10-3 and TRBJ2-7; D gene uncertain. The CDR3 has 14 residues. Germline-derived CDR1 and CDR2 are ENHRY and SYGVKD. The V end lost 3 bases, the J end lost 7 bases, and 16 bases lay between the germline ends. The CDR3 protein is CAISDSGGYGEQYF. The CDR3 DNA reads as TGTGCCATCAGTGACTCGGGTGGATATGGAGAGCAGTACTTC.

The chain couples TRBV20-1 to TRBJ1-1; D gene unclear. The CDR3 loop spans 14 amino acids. Trimming shortened V by 0 bases and J by 1 base, and 9 bases separated the two germline ends. The germline CDR1 and CDR2 sequences are DFQATT and SNEGSKA (reference sequence). DNA for the CDR3: TGCAGTGCTAGAGATCTTGTGGGGAACACTGAAGCTTTCTTT. As protein: CSARDLVGNTEAFF.

The chain uses TRBV28 and TRBJ2-7; TRBD2 aligns across 7 bases. In germline, CDR1 is MDHEN, CDR2 SYDVKM. V gave up 8 bases and J gave up 3 bases; unmatched junction bases: 7. The CDR3 loop spans 13 amino acids. The CDR3: CASWGGRDYEQYF. DNA of the CDR3: TGTGCCAGCTGGGGGGGGAGAGACTACGAGCAGTACTTC. Full variable domain (remainder filled in from reference TRBV28 and TRBJ2-7): DVKVTQSSRYLVKRTGEKVFLECVQDMDHENMFWYRQDPGLGLRLIYFSYDVKMKEKGDIPEGYSVSREKKERFSLILESASTNQTSMYLCASWGGRDYEQYFGPGTRLTVT.

This clonotype was seen a handful of times. This sequence joins TRBV6-8 and TRBJ2-2, with unresolved D. The V and J ends lost 2 bases and 0 bases respectively, with 4 bases between them. The CDR3 spans 14 residues. Germline V gives CDR1 MNHGY, CDR2 SAAAGT. The CDR3 protein is CASSYDANTGELFF. CDR3 in DNA: TGTGCCAGCAGTTACGACGCGAACACCGGGGAGCTGTTTTTT.